This TCR beta chain is from a study of pediatric ulcerative colitis. The CDR3 loop spans 15 amino acids. From germline, CDR1 is MNHEY and CDR2 SMNVEV (reference sequence). Trimming took off 6 bases at V and 4 bases at J, with 16 bases between the two ends. In regard to this clone: The target antigen is unknown.

Study findings and constraints: Two rectal CDR3 clonotypes occurred in all ulcerative colitis patients. Clonal expansions reduced rectal repertoire diversity in acute severe colitis. Repertoires came from total lymphocyte DNA, so rare subsets like regulatory T cells may be missed. Ulcerative colitis patients shared more blood-rectal clones than controls.

Clones were read by immunoSEQ multiplex PCR, and TCRdb kept only the in-frame ones, dropping some. The sample lists about 36,000 clones; over 65% were seen once. Sequencing was performed on blood. V usage is TRBV27 and J usage is TRBJ2-1; the D gene is possibly TRBD2 (5 bases). The TCR sequence derives from a girl between 10 and 17 years old with moderate ulcerative colitis. This CDR3 is CASSLLASDYNEQFF. The CDR3 DNA is TGTGCCAGCAGCCTTCTAGCTTCGGATTACAATGAGCAGTTCTTC.